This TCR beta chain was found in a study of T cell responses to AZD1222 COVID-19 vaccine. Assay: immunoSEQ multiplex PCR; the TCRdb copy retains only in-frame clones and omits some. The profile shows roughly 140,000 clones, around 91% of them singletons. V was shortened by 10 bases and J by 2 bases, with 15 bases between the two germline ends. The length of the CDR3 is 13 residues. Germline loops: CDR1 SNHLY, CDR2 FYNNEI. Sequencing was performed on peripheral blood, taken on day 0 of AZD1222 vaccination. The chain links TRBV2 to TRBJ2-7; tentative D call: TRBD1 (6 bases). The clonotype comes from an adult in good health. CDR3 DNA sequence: TGTGCCACGAACCGGGACATCGCCTACGAGCAGTACTTC. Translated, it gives CATNRDIAYEQYF.